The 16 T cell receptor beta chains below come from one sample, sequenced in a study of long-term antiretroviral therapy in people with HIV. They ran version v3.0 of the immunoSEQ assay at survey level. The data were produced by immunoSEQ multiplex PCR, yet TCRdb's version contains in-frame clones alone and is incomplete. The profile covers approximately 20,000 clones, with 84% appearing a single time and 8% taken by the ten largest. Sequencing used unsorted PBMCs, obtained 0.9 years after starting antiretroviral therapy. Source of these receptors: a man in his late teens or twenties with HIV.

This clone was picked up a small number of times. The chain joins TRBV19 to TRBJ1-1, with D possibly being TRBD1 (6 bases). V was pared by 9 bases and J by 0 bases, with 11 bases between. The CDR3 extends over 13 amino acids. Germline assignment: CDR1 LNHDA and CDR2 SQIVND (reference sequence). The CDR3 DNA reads TGTGCCAGCGGACAGATCATGAACACTGAAGCTTTCTTT. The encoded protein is CASGQIMNTEAFF.

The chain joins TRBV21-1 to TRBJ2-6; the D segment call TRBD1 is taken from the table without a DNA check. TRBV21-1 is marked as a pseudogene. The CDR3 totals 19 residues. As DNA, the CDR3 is TGTGCCAGCAGCAAGGGGTGGCAGGGGCTGTGCTCTGGGGCCAACGTCCTGACTTTC. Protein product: CASSKGWQGLCSGANVLTF.

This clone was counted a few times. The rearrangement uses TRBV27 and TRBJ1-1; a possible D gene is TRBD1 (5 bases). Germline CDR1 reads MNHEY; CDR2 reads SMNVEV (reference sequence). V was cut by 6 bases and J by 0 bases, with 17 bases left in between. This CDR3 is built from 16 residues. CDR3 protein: CASRTFQGYMNTEAFF. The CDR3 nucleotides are TGTGCCAGCAGAACGTTTCAGGGTTACATGAACACTGAAGCTTTCTTT.

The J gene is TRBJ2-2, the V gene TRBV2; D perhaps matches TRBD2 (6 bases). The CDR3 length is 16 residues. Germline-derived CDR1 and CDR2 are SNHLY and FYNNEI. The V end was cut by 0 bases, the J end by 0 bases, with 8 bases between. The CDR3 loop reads CASSEAGLPNTGELFF. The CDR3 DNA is TGTGCCAGCAGTGAAGCGGGACTCCCGAACACCGGGGAGCTGTTTTTT.

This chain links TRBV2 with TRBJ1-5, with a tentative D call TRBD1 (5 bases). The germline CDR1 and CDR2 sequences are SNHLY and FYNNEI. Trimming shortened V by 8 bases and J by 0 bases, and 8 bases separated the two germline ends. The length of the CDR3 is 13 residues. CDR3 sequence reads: CASSQGSNQPQHF. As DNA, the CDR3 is TGTGCCAGCTCTCAGGGTAGCAATCAGCCCCAGCATTTT.

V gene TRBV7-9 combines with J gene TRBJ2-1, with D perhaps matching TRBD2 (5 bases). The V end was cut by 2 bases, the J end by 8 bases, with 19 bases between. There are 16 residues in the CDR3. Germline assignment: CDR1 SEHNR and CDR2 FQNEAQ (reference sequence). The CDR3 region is CASSLNFRAGGDEQFF. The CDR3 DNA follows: TGTGCCAGCAGCTTAAATTTTAGGGCAGGAGGCGATGAGCAGTTCTTC.

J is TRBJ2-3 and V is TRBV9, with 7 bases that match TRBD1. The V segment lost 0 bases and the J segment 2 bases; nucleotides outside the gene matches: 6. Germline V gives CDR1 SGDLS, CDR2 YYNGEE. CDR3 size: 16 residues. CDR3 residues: CASSVEIGTATDTQYF. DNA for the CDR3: TGTGCCAGCAGCGTAGAAATCGGGACAGCCACAGATACGCAGTATTTT.

The DNA for the CDR3 is TGTGCCAGTAGTAGAACCGGGACAGAAGGGGTCTCTTCACCCCTCCACTTT. Translation gives CASSRTGTEGVSSPLHF. The rearrangement links TRBV19 to TRBJ1-6, with 7 nucleotides matching TRBD1. Germline assignment: CDR1 LNHDA and CDR2 SQIVND (reference sequence). The CDR3 has 17 residues. V gave up 4 bases and J gave up 9 bases; unmatched junction bases: 15.

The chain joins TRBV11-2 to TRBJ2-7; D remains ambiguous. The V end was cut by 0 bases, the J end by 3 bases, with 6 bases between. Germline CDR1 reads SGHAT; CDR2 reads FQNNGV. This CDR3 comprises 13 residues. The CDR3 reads CASSLEAYYEQYV. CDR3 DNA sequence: TGTGCCAGCAGCTTAGAAGCGTACTACGAGCAGTACGTC.

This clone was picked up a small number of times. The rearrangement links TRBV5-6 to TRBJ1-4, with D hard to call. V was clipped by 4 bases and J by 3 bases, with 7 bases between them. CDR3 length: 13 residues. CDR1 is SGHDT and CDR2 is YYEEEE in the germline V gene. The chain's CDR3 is CASSNTANEKLFF. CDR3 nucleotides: TGTGCCAGCAGCAACACAGCTAATGAAAAACTGTTTTTT.

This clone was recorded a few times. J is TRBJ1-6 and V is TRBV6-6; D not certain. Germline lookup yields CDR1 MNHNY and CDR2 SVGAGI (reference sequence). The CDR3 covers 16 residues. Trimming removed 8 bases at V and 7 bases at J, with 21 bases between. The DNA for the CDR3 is TGTGCCAGCGGAGGACCAGGTGACCTAATGAATTCACCCCTCCACTTT. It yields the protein CASGGPGDLMNSPLHF.

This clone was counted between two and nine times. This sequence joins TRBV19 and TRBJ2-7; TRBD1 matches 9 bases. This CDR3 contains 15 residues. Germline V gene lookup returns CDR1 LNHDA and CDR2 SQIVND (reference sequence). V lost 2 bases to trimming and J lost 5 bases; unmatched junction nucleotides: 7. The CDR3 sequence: CASSIKGQGGDEQYF. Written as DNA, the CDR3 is TGTGCCAGTAGTATAAAGGGACAGGGTGGCGACGAGCAGTACTTC. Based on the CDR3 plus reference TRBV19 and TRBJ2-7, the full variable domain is DGGITQSPKYLFRKEGQNVTLSCEQNLNHDAMYWYRQDPGQGLRLIYYSQIVNDFQKGDIAEGYSVSREKKESFPLTVTSAQKNPTAFYLCASSIKGQGGDEQYFGPGTRLTVT.

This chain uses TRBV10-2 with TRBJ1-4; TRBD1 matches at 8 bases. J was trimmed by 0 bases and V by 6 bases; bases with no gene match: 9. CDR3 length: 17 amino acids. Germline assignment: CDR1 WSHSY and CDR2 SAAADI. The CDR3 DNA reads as TGCGCCAGCAGCGTCAACAGGGGGTGGGCAACTAATGAAAAACTGTTTTTT. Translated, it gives CASSVNRGWATNEKLFF.

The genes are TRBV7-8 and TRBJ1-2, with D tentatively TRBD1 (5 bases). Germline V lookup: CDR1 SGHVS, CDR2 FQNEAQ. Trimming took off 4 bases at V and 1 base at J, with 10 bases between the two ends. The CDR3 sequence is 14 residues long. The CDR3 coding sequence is TGTGCCAGCAGCTCCCGTGGGGGTAACTATGGCTACACCTTC. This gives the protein CASSSRGGNYGYTF.

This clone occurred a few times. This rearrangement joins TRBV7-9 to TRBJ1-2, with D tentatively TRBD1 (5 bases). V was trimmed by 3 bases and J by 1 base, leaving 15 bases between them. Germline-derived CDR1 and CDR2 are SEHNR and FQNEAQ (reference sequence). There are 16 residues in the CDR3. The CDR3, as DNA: TGTGCCAGCAGCTTCTCAGCGCCGGGGGATAACTATGGCTACACCTTC. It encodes CASSFSAPGDNYGYTF.

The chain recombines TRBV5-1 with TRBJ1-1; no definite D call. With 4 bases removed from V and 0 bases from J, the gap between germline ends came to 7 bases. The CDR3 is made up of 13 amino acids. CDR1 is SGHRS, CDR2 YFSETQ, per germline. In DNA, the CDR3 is TGCGCCAGCAGCGGGGTAGTGAACACTGAAGCTTTCTTT. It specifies CASSGVVNTEAFF.